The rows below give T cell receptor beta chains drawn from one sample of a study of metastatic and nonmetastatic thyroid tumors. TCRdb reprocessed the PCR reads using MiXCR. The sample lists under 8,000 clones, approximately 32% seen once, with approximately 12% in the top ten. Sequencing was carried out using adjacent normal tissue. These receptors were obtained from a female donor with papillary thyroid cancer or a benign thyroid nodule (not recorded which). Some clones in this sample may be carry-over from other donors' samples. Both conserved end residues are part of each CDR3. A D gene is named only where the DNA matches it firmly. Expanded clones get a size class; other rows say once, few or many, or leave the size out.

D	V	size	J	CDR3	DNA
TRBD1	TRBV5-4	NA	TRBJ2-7	CASSAPGQGLNEQYF	TGTGCCAGCAGTGCTCCGGGACAGGGATTGAACGAGCAGTACTTC
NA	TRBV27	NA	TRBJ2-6	CASSLSRYSGANVLTF	TGTGCCAGCAGTTTAAGCCGGTACTCTGGGGCCAACGTCCTGACTTTC
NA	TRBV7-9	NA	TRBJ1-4	CASSSGPDSDATNEKLFF	TGTGCCAGCAGCTCCGGACCTGACTCCGATGCAACTAATGAAAAACTGTTTTTT
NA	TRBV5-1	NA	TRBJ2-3	CASSLEQAARSDTQYF	TGCGCCAGCAGCTTGGAGCAAGCTGCTAGATCTGATACGCAGTATTTT
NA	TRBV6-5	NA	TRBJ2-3	CASSYSGLRGCPDTQYF	TGTGCCAGCAGTTATTCTGGCTTGCGTGGATGCCCAGATACGCAGTATTTT
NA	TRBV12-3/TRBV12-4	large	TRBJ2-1	CASTRDRQGAYNEQFF	TGTGCCAGCACGAGAGATAGGCAAGGCGCCTACAATGAGCAGTTCTTC
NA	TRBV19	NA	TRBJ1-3	CASRLPHGNTIYF	TGTGCCAGTAGACTCCCCCATGGAAACACCATATATTTT
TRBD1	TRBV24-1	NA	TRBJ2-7	CATSQGQGSYEQYF	TGTGCCACCAGCCAGGGACAGGGTTCCTACGAGCAGTACTTC
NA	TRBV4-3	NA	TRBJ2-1	CASSQIRTGEQFF	TGCGCCAGCAGCCAAATTAGGACGGGAGAGCAGTTCTTC
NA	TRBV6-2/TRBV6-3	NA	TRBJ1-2	CASSYRWSGYTF	TGTGCCAGCAGTTACAGATGGAGTGGCTACACCTTC
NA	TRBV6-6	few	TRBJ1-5	CASSYGGNSNQPQHF	TGTGCCAGCAGTTACGGGGGGAATAGCAATCAGCCCCAGCATTTT
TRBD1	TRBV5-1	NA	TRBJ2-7	CASSLPGQSYEQYF	TGCGCCAGCAGCTTGCCGGGACAGTCCTACGAGCAGTACTTC
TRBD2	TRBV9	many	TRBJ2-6	CASSGWTSGSFMPSGANVLTF	TGTGCCAGCAGCGGGTGGACTAGCGGTTCGTTCATGCCCTCTGGGGCCAACGTCCTGACTTTC
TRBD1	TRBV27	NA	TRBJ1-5	CASSLGQGQPQHF	TGTGCCAGCAGTTTAGGACAGGGTCAGCCCCAGCATTTT
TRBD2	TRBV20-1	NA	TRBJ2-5	CSAATSGGYQETQYF	TGCAGTGCTGCTACTAGCGGGGGTTACCAAGAGACCCAGTACTTC
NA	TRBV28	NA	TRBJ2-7	CAPWGPQADSSYEQYF	TGTGCCCCCTGGGGGCCCCAGGCAGACAGCTCCTACGAGCAGTACTTC
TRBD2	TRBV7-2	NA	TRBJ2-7	CASSFRPSGIVSF	TGTGCCAGCAGCTTCCGTCCTAGCGGGATTGTTTCCTTC
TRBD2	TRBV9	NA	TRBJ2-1	CASSGGPGLVLHEQFF	TGTGCCAGCAGCGGGGGGCCGGGACTAGTATTGCATGAGCAGTTCTTC
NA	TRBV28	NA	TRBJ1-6	CASKQHSSYNSPLHF	TGTGCCAGCAAACAACACAGCTCCTATAATTCACCCCTCCACTTT
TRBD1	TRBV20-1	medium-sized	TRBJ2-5	CSARSYRGWRETQYF	TGCAGTGCCAGATCCTACAGGGGGTGGAGAGAGACCCAGTACTTC
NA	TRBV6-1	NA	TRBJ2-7	CASSEGAGSTRYEQYF	TGTGCCAGCAGTGAAGGAGCCGGGTCAACGAGATACGAGCAGTACTTC
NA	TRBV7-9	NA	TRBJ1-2	CASSSATGLVGYTF	TGTGCCAGCAGCTCCGCCACAGGGTTGGTTGGCTACACCTTC
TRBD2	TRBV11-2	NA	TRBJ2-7	CASSRTSGSYEQYF	TGTGCCAGCAGCCGGACTAGCGGCAGCTACGAGCAGTACTTC
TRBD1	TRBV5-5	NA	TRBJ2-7	CASSLAVGTGYEQYF	TGTGCCAGCAGCTTGGCCGTGGGGACAGGCTACGAGCAGTACTTC
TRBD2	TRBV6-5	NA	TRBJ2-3	CASSYPSRLANTDTQYF	TGTGCCAGCAGTTATCCATCTCGACTAGCGAATACAGATACGCAGTATTTT
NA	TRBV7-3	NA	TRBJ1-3	CASSTGHPSGNTIYF	TGTGCCAGCAGCACAGGCCACCCCTCTGGAAACACCATATATTTT
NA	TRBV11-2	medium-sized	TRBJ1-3	CASSLDPASAGNTIYF	TGTGCCAGCAGCTTAGATCCCGCTTCGGCTGGAAACACCATATATTTT
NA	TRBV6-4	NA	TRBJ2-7	CASRGVPTLGKIYEQYF	TGTGCCAGCAGGGGAGTCCCAACTCTGGGGAAAATATACGAGCAGTACTTC
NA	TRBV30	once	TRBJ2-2	CAWSVGGELFF	TGTGCCTGGAGTGTGGGAGGGGAGCTGTTTTTT
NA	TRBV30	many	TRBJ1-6	CAWGVRSNSPLHF	TGTGCCTGGGGTGTTAGGTCGAATTCACCCCTCCACTTT
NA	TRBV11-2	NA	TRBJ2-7	CASSLRRGAGYEQYF	TGTGCCAGCAGCTTGAGGAGAGGAGCGGGTTACGAGCAGTACTTC
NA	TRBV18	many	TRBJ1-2	CASSPNQVRGGYTF	TGTGCCAGCTCACCTAACCAGGTTAGAGGTGGCTACACCTTC
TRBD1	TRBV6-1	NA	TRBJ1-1	CANSDRHNTEAFF	TGTGCCAACTCGGACAGGCACAACACTGAAGCTTTCTTT
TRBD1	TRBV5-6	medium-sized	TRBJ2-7	CASSLARGRYEQYF	TGTGCCAGCAGCTTGGCCAGGGGGCGGTACGAGCAGTACTTC
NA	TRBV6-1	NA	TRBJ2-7	CASSEGAGTPYEQYF	TGTGCCAGCAGTGAGGGTGCGGGAACACCCTACGAGCAGTACTTC
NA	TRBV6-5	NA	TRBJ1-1	CASIYPGSGGTEAFF	TGTGCCAGCATTTACCCTGGATCGGGTGGCACTGAAGCCTTCTTT
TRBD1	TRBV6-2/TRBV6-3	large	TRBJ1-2	CASTDRRDYGYTF	TGTGCCAGCACGGACAGGAGGGACTATGGCTACACCTTC
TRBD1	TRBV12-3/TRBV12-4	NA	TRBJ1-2	CASSFRTGTGPRYGYTF	TGTGCCAGCAGTTTCCGTACTGGGACAGGGCCCCGCTATGGCTACACCTTC
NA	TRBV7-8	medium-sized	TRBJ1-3	CASSPSTLSGNTIYF	TGTGCCAGCAGCCCCTCGACCCTCTCTGGAAACACCATATATTTT
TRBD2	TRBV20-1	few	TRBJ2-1	CSARTSGGTNSYNEQFF	TGCAGTGCCCGGACTAGCGGGGGAACAAACTCCTACAATGAGCAGTTCTTC
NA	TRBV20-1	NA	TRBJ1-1	CSAPADGELNTEAFF	TGCAGTGCCCCCGCTGATGGCGAATTGAACACTGAAGCTTTCTTT
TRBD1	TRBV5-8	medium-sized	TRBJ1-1	CASLNRGSTEAFF	TGTGCCAGTCTAAACAGGGGTTCCACTGAAGCTTTCTTT
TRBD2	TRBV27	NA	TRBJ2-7	CASSNGLAPYEQYF	TGTGCCAGCAGTAATGGACTAGCGCCTTACGAGCAGTACTTC
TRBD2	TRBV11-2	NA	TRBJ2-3	CASSLRPRLAFTDTQYF	TGTGCCAGCAGCTTACGTCCCCGACTAGCGTTTACAGATACGCAGTATTTT
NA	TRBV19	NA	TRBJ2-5	CASSYGLLGETQYF	TGTGCCAGTAGTTATGGCTTGCTTGGGGAGACCCAGTACTTC
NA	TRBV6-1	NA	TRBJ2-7	CASKLGRHPYYEQYF	TGTGCCAGCAAATTGGGGCGCCACCCCTACTACGAGCAGTACTTC
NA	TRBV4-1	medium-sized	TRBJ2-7	CASSQGQAYEQYF	TGCGCCAGCAGCCAAGGACAGGCCTACGAGCAGTACTTC
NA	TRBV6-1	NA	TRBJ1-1	CASSRTGVFPGEVFF	TGTGCCAGCAGTCGGACGGGTGTGTTCCCAGGTGAAGTTTTCTTT
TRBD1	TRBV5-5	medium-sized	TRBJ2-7	CASIPGQGSYEQYF	TGTGCCAGCATCCCGGGACAGGGGTCCTACGAGCAGTACTTC
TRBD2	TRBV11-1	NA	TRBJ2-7	CASSFLAGEYEQYF	TGTGCCAGCAGCTTCCTAGCGGGAGAATACGAGCAGTACTTC
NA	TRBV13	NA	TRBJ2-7	CASSFYGQSYEQYF	TGTGCCAGCAGCTTTTACGGCCAGAGCTACGAGCAGTACTTC